The 29 T cell receptor beta chains below all came from one sample that was sequenced in a study of T cell responses to AZD1222 COVID-19 vaccine. Using immunoSEQ multiplex PCR, the repertoire was profiled, and TCRdb retains in-frame clones only, with some absent. The table records about 100,000 clones, about 83% of them present only once. The input for sequencing was peripheral blood, taken on day 0 of AZD1222 vaccination. These receptors all come from an adult in good health.

The V gene is TRBV29-1, the J gene TRBJ2-1; 10 bases map to TRBD2. Germline assignment: CDR1 SQVTM and CDR2 ANQGSEA. The CDR3 loop spans 15 amino acids. V trimming: 3 bases; J trimming: 2 bases; junction bases outside the gene matches: 4. The CDR3 protein is CSVDGSGRPYNEQFF. For the CDR3, the DNA is TGCAGCGTTGATGGTAGCGGGAGGCCCTACAATGAGCAGTTCTTC.

This clone occurred a few times. Other DNA sequences in the sample encode the same CDR3. This sequence joins TRBV6-5 and TRBJ1-5; D ambiguous. Looked up from germline, CDR1 is MNHEY and CDR2 is SVGAGI. The length of the CDR3 is 14 residues. V was clipped by 5 bases and J by 0 bases, with 8 bases between them. The CDR3 nucleotides are TGTGCCAGCAGTCCATCGGATAGCAATCAGCCCCAGCATTTT. Its translation is CASSPSDSNQPQHF.

This chain uses TRBV27 with TRBJ1-1, with D unclear. Germline V gene sequence: CDR1 MNHEY, CDR2 SMNVEV (reference sequence). V was cut by 0 bases and J by 1 base, with 18 bases left in between. The CDR3 covers 18 residues. Here the CDR3 DNA reads TGTGCCAGCAGTTTATCATTTTTAGTGGCCGGGCAGAACACTGAAGCTTTCTTT. The encoded protein is CASSLSFLVAGQNTEAFF.

The rearrangement links TRBV18 to TRBJ1-5; a possible D gene is TRBD1 (5 bases). Germline loops: CDR1 KGHSH, CDR2 LQKENI. V was clipped by 4 bases and J by 1 base, with 23 bases between them. This CDR3 has 19 amino acids. The chain's CDR3 is CASSLTRDLDQDSNQPQHF. For the CDR3, the DNA is TGTGCCAGCTCACTAACCCGGGACCTCGACCAGGACAGCAATCAGCCCCAGCATTTT. The full variable domain, with the rest looked up from reference TRBV18 and TRBJ1-5, is NAGVMQNPRHLVRRRGQEARLRCSPMKGHSHVYWYRQLPEEGLKFMVYLQKENIIDESGMPKERFSAEFPKEGPSILRIQQVVRGDSAAYFCASSLTRDLDQDSNQPQHFGDGTRLSIL.

The rearrangement joins TRBV9 to TRBJ1-3; a possible D gene is TRBD1 (5 bases). V gave up 0 bases and J gave up 0 bases, with 7 bases separating them. The germline gives CDR1 SGDLS, CDR2 YYNGEE. The CDR3 sequence is 15 residues long. CDR3 residues: CASSVEGNSGNTIYF. The CDR3 nucleotides are TGTGCCAGCAGCGTAGAGGGGAACTCTGGAAACACCATATATTTT.

The chain couples TRBV4-1 to TRBJ1-1; D is possibly TRBD1 (6 bases). With 3 bases removed from V and 4 bases from J, the gap between germline ends came to 15 bases. The CDR3 has 15 amino acids. CDR1 and CDR2 from the germline V gene are MGHRA and YSYEKL. DNA of the CDR3: TGCGCCAGCAGCCACCCGGACAGACTTTCCACTGAAGCTTTCTTT. Amino acids: CASSHPDRLSTEAFF.

V gene TRBV5-4 combines with J gene TRBJ2-3, with 9 bases lining up with TRBD1. Trimming at V came to 5 bases and at J to 1 base, leaving 2 bases not matched to a gene. The CDR3 spans 14 residues. The germline V gene has CDR1 SGHNT and CDR2 YYREEE (reference sequence). The CDR3 DNA reads as TGTGCCAGCAGAAGGGACAGGGGCACAGATACGCAGTATTTT. Translated, it gives CASRRDRGTDTQYF.

V and J are TRBV19 and TRBJ1-2; D is possibly TRBD1 (6 bases). Germline CDR1 LNHDA, CDR2 SQIVND (reference sequence). V shed 7 bases and J shed 4 bases, with 16 bases lying between them. The CDR3 contains 14 residues. In nucleotides, the CDR3 is TGTGCCAGTACCTCCGGACAGACATTCTATGGCTACACCTTC. Its translation: CASTSGQTFYGYTF.

This clone occurred once. This chain joins TRBV10-3 and TRBJ2-2; 8 bases match TRBD2. The germline gives CDR1 ENHRY, CDR2 SYGVKD. The junction had 15 bases not matched to a gene; V was cut back by 5 bases and J by 7 bases. This CDR3 comprises 17 residues. The DNA for the CDR3 is TGTGCCATCAGTAGAATTTATACGGGGGGGCCTGGCGGGGAGCTGTTTTTT. Translation gives CAISRIYTGGPGGELFF.

V is TRBV3-1 (or the pseudogene TRBV3-2) and J is TRBJ2-3; 7 bases match TRBD2. V dropped 5 bases and J dropped 7; count of bases not matched to a gene: 12. CDR3 size: 15 residues. Germline CDR1 reads LGHDT; CDR2 reads YNNKEL (reference sequence). This CDR3 is CASSSRERGDNTQYF. The CDR3 region has the DNA TGTGCCAGCAGCTCCCGGGAGCGGGGAGACAATACGCAGTATTTT.

This clone was seen at least ten times. J is TRBJ1-6 and V is TRBV6-5; D remains unclear. Trimming shortened V by 3 bases and J by 0 bases, and 6 bases separated the two germline ends. The CDR3 loop spans 15 amino acids. Germline-derived CDR1 and CDR2 are MNHEY and SVGAGI. The CDR3 DNA reads TGTGCCAGCAGTTATGTAAGCTCCTATAATTCACCCCTCCACTTT. Its protein product is CASSYVSSYNSPLHF.

This chain joins TRBV7-6 and TRBJ1-2; D not resolved. The germline V and J ends were trimmed by 4 bases and 4 bases, with 13 bases remaining between them. The CDR3 runs 14 residues. CDR1 is SGHVS and CDR2 is FNYEAQ in the germline V gene. The CDR3 is CASSSYGPGYGYTF. In nucleotides, the CDR3 is TGTGCCAGCAGCTCATACGGGCCGGGCTATGGCTACACCTTC.

This chain uses TRBV6-6 with TRBJ2-7, with D unresolved. Trimming took 5 bases from V and 0 from J, leaving 20 bases between them. The CDR3 length is 17 residues. In germline, CDR1 is MNHNY, CDR2 SVGAGI (reference sequence). As DNA, the CDR3 is TGTGCCAGCAGTCCCACCGGGTATTCGCGCACCTCCTACGAGCAGTACTTC. It yields the protein CASSPTGYSRTSYEQYF.

V usage is TRBV12-3 or TRBV12-4 and J usage is TRBJ1-2; D unclear. The CDR3 contains 12 residues. The V end lost 7 bases, the J end lost 6 bases, and 12 bases lay between the germline ends. The chain's CDR3 is CASTLGRHGYTF. The CDR3 DNA follows: TGTGCCAGCACCCTCGGACGCCATGGCTACACCTTC.

The rearrangement links TRBV2 to TRBJ2-7; D may be TRBD1 or TRBD2 (5 bases each). Germline V gene data show CDR1 as SNHLY and CDR2 as FYNNEI. The CDR3 runs 13 residues. Between the trimmed V and J ends, which lost 7 bases and 3 bases, there was a span of 13 bases. CDR3 sequence reads: CASKSGTIYEQYF. The DNA for the CDR3 is TGTGCCAGCAAATCCGGGACCATCTACGAGCAGTACTTC. The variable domain in full, with the rest retrieved from reference TRBV2 and TRBJ2-7, is EPEVTQTPSHQVTQMGQEVILRCVPISNHLYFYWYRQILGQKVEFLVSFYNNEISEKSEIFDDQFSVERPDGSNFTLKIRSTKLEDSAMYFCASKSGTIYEQYFGPGTRLTVT.

The chain joins TRBV27 to TRBJ1-2; 9 nucleotides line up with TRBD1. The CDR3 is 16 residues long. CDR1 and CDR2 (germline): MNHEY, SMNVEV (reference sequence). V lost 0 bases and J lost 0; bases outside the gene matches: 2. The DNA for the CDR3 is TGTGCCAGCAGTTTATCCCGGACAGGGGCTAACTATGGCTACACCTTC. Amino acid sequence: CASSLSRTGANYGYTF.

This rearrangement joins TRBV5-1 to TRBJ2-2; D is uncertain. V lost 7 bases, J lost 2 bases, and 6 bases lay in between. Germline assignment: CDR1 SGHRS and CDR2 YFSETQ. This CDR3 spans 12 amino acids. CDR3 sequence: CASGINTGELFF. The CDR3 nucleotides read TGCGCCAGCGGTATAAACACCGGGGAGCTGTTTTTT. Looking up the rest from reference TRBV5-1 and TRBJ2-2 gives the full variable domain: KAGVTQTPRYLIKTRGQQVTLSCSPISGHRSVSWYQQTPGQGLQFLFEYFSETQRNKGNFPGRFSGRQFSNSRSEMNVSTLELGDSALYLCASGINTGELFFGEGSRLTVL.

V is TRBV19 and J is TRBJ2-3, with a weak D call TRBD1 (6 bases). The CDR3 length is 16 residues. V lost 7 bases and J lost 3, with 20 bases in between. Germline CDR1 LNHDA, CDR2 SQIVND (reference sequence). As DNA, the CDR3 is TGTGCCAGTACCATAAGCTTCGCAGGGGCGACAGATACGCAGTATTTT. It is translated as CASTISFAGATDTQYF.

The rearrangement uses TRBV12-3 or TRBV12-4 and TRBJ1-1; TRBD1 is a possible D gene (5 bases). CDR3 size: 13 residues. The V end was cut by 7 bases, the J end by 1 base, with 10 bases between. CDR3 coding DNA: TGTGCCAGCACGTGGGGACCGAACACTGAAGCTTTCTTT. As protein: CASTWGPNTEAFF.

This rearrangement joins TRBV6-5 to TRBJ1-1; D is uncertain. With 2 bases removed from V and 4 bases from J, the gap between germline ends came to 11 bases. The CDR3 is 14 amino acids. Germline-derived CDR1 and CDR2 are MNHEY and SVGAGI. CDR3 sequence reads: CASSYADRGTEAFF. CDR3 nucleotides: TGTGCCAGCAGTTACGCGGACCGGGGCACTGAAGCTTTCTTT.

J is TRBJ1-1 and V is TRBV2; 9 bases fit TRBD1. V was pared by 5 bases and J by 9 bases, with 10 bases of the junction left unmatched. The CDR3 runs to 14 residues. Germline V gives CDR1 SNHLY, CDR2 FYNNEI. Written as DNA, the CDR3 is TGTGCCAGCAGTCCTAGGACAGGGGAAAAGAAAGCTTTCTTT. Translation gives CASSPRTGEKKAFF.

The chain couples TRBV7-7 to TRBJ2-3; 10 bases align to TRBD2. This CDR3 spans 16 amino acids. Trimming took 9 bases from V and 3 from J; bases not matched to a gene: 12. The V gene's germline CDR1 is SSHAT and CDR2 FNYEAQ (reference sequence). This chain's CDR3 is CASASGLAFGTDTQYF. CDR3 nucleotide sequence: TGTGCCAGTGCTTCGGGACTAGCGTTTGGAACAGATACGCAGTATTTT.

The chain couples TRBV29-1 to TRBJ2-1; 8 bases are a match to TRBD2. Germline V gives CDR1 SQVTM, CDR2 ANQGSEA. The CDR3 spans 15 residues. The trim removed 4 bases at V and 7 bases at J, leaving 12 bases unmatched. CDR3 sequence reads: CSVAPHSGVDNEQFF. The CDR3 coding sequence is TGCAGCGTTGCCCCCCATAGCGGGGTTGATAATGAGCAGTTCTTC.

The chain joins TRBV18 to TRBJ2-6; D gene ambiguous. The CDR3 has 13 amino acids. Trimming took 8 bases from V and 1 from J, leaving 6 bases between them. Germline values: CDR1 KGHSH, CDR2 LQKENI. The CDR3 protein is CASAESGANVLTF. The CDR3 DNA reads as TGTGCCAGCGCCGAGTCTGGGGCCAACGTCCTGACTTTC.

The V and J genes are TRBV3-1 (or the pseudogene TRBV3-2) and TRBJ2-7, with D hard to call. Germline CDR1 is LGHDT and CDR2 is YNNKEL (reference sequence). CDR3 length equals 15 residues. V gave up 1 base and J gave up 3 bases, with 13 bases separating them. CDR3 in amino acids: CASSQGLSLNYEQYF. The CDR3 coding sequence is TGTGCCAGCAGCCAAGGTCTCAGCCTCAACTACGAGCAGTACTTC.

This sequence joins TRBV29-1 and TRBJ2-7; 7 positions match TRBD2. This CDR3 has 12 amino acids. The V gene end was trimmed by 7 bases and the J gene end by 0 bases; junction bases not matched to a gene: 3. Germline assignment: CDR1 SQVTM and CDR2 ANQGSEA. The CDR3 here is CSARTSSYEQYF. The CDR3 coding sequence is TGCAGCGCAAGGACTAGCTCCTACGAGCAGTACTTC.

The gene calls are TRBV5-4 and TRBJ2-1, with no clear D. The CDR3 runs to 13 residues. The ends were cut back, 4 bases at V and 6 bases at J, with 11 bases in the middle. CDR1 is SGHNT and CDR2 is YYREEE in the germline V gene (reference sequence). The CDR3 region has the DNA TGTGCCAGCAGCCCGATCGTGAGCAATGAGCAGTTCTTC. Encoded protein: CASSPIVSNEQFF.

The genes are TRBV28 and TRBJ1-4, with D uncertain. V lost 5 bases and J 8 bases, leaving 9 bases between the germline ends. Germline V CDR1 and CDR2: MDHEN, SYDVKM. This CDR3 has 12 amino acids. CDR3 loop: CASSRGGEKLFF. As DNA, the CDR3 is TGTGCCAGCAGTCGGGGAGGGGAAAAACTGTTTTTT. Full variable domain (missing parts from reference TRBV28 and TRBJ1-4): DVKVTQSSRYLVKRTGEKVFLECVQDMDHENMFWYRQDPGLGLRLIYFSYDVKMKEKGDIPEGYSVSREKKERFSLILESASTNQTSMYLCASSRGGEKLFFGSGTQLSVL.

The V call is TRBV28, the J call TRBJ2-7, with a weak D call TRBD2 (6 bases). Trimming removed 6 bases from V and 0 bases from J, with 9 bases in between. The length of the CDR3 is 13 residues. CDR1 and CDR2 (germline): MDHEN, SYDVKM. The CDR3 region has the DNA TGTGCCAGCAGCACGGGACTCTCCTACGAGCAGTACTTC. This encodes CASSTGLSYEQYF.